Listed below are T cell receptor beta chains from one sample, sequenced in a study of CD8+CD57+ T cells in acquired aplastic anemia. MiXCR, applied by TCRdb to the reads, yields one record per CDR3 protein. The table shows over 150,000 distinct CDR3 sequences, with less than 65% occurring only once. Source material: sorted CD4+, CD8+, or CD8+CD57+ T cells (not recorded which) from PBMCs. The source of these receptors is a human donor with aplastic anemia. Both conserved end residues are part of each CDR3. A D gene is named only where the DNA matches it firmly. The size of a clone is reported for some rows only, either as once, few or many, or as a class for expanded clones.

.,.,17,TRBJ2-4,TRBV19,CASSMGPGRTAREIQYF,TGTGCCAGTAGTATGGGGCCGGGCCGGACGGCGAGAGAGATTCAGTACTTC
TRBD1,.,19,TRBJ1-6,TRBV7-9,CASSLEGQGATRGNSPLHF,TGTGCCAGCAGCTTAGAAGGGCAGGGGGCTACTAGGGGTAATTCACCCCTCCACTTT
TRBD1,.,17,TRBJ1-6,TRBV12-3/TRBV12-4,CASSVSPGTGYNSPLHF,TGTGCCAGCAGCGTATCACCCGGGACAGGGTATAATTCACCCCTCCACTTT
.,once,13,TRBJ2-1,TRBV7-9,CASSQRSADEQFF,TGTGCCAGCAGCCAGAGATCCGCGGATGAGCAGTTCTTC
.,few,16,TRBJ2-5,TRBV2,CASSGKAGDPSETQYF,TGTGCCAGCAGTGGCAAAGCAGGGGACCCTTCAGAGACCCAGTACTTC
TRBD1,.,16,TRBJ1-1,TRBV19,CASSIGTGGSGTEAFF,TGTGCCAGTAGTATAGGGACAGGGGGAAGTGGCACTGAAGCTTTCTTT
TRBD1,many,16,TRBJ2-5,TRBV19,CASSIDFADRGETQYF,TGTGCCAGTAGTATAGATTTTGCCGACAGGGGAGAGACCCAGTACTTC
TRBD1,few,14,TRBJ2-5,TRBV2,CASINSIQGSAQYF,TGTGCCAGCATTAACTCCATACAGGGGAGTGCCCAGTACTTC
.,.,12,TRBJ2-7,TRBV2,CASNTGRVEQYF,TGTGCCAGCAATACGGGCAGGGTCGAGCAGTACTTC
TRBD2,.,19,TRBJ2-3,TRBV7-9,CASTDNRAGGASGTDTQYF,TGTGCCAGCACCGATAACCGAGCGGGGGGAGCATCTGGCACAGATACGCAGTATTTT
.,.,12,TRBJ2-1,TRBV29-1,CSVSLKVGEQFF,TGCAGCGTCAGCTTGAAGGTCGGTGAGCAGTTCTTC
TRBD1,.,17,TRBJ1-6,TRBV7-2,CASSFSPPGTGYSPLHF,TGTGCCAGCAGCTTTTCCCCCCCCGGGACAGGGTATTCACCCCTCCACTTT
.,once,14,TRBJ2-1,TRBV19,CASSIEIFYNEQFF,TGTGCCAGTAGTATAGAGATATTTTACAATGAGCAGTTCTTC
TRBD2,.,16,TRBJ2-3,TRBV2,CASRPLGGGASDTQYF,TGTGCCAGCAGACCACTAGGCGGGGGGGCCTCAGATACGCAGTATTTT
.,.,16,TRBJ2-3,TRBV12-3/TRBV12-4,CASSLLGTSLPNTQYF,TGTGCCAGCAGTTTACTGGGGACATCCCTTCCAAATACGCAGTATTTT
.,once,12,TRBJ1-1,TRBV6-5,CASSYGGIEAFF,TGTGCCAGCAGTTATGGAGGGATTGAAGCTTTCTTT
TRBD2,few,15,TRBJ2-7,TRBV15,CATSRVRGGPYEQYF,TGTGCCACCAGCAGAGTGCGGGGGGGTCCCTACGAGCAGTACTTC
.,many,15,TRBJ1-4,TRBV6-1,CASSENRPSNEKLFF,TGTGCCAGCAGTGAAAACCGACCTTCTAATGAAAAACTGTTTTTT
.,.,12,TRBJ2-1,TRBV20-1,CSAPGPYNEQFF,TGCAGTGCTCCTGGACCCTACAATGAGCAGTTCTTC
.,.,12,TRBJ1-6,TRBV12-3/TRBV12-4,CASSRRNSPLHF,TGTGCCAGCAGCCGGCGTAATTCACCCCTCCACTTT
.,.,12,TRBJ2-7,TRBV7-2,CASSLLVYEQYF,TGTGCCAGCAGCTTATTGGTCTACGAGCAGTACTTC
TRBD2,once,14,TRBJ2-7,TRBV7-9,CASSLVREHYEQYF,TGTGCCAGCAGCTTAGTGCGGGAGCACTACGAGCAGTACTTC
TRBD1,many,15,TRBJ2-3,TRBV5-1,CASSPGTGKTDTQYF,TGCGCCAGCAGTCCCGGGACAGGAAAGACAGATACGCAGTATTTT
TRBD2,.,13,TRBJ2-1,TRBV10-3,CALRTSDSDEQFF,TGTGCCTTACGGACTAGCGATTCCGATGAGCAGTTCTTC
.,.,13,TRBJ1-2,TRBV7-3,CASSLEAGSGYTF,TGTGCCAGCAGCTTGGAGGCAGGGTCTGGCTACACCTTC